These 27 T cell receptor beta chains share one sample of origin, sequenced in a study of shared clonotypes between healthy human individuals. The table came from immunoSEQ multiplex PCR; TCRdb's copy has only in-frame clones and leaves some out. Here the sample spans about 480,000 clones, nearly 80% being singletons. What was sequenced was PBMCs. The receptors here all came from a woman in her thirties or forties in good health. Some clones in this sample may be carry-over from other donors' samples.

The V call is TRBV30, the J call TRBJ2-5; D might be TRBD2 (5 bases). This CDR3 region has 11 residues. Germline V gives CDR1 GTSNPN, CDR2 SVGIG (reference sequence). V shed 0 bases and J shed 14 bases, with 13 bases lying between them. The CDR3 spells CAWSVEGGGYF. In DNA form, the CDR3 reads TGTGCCTGGAGTGTAGAGGGCGGCGGATACTTC.

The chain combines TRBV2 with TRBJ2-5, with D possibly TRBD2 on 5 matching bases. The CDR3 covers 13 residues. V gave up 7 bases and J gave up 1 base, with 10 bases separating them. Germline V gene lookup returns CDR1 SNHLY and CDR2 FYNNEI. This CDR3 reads CASNRGGQETQYF. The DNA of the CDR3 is TGTGCCAGCAATCGGGGTGGCCAAGAGACCCAGTACTTC.

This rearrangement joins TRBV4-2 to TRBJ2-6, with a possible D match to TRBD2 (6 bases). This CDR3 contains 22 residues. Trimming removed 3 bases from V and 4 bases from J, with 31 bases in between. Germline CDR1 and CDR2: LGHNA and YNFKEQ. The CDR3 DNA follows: TGTGCCAGCAGCCACCTCCCCCAGGAGCTAGCGAGCACGGGCCCCGGGGCCAACGTCCTGACTTTC. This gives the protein CASSHLPQELASTGPGANVLTF.

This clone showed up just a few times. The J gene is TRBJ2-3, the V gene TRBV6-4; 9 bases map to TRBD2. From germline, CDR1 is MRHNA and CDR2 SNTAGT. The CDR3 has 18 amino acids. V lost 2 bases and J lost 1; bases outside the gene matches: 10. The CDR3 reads CASSDQAGGFRGTDTQYF. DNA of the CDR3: TGTGCCAGCAGTGACCAAGCGGGAGGATTTCGGGGCACAGATACGCAGTATTTT.

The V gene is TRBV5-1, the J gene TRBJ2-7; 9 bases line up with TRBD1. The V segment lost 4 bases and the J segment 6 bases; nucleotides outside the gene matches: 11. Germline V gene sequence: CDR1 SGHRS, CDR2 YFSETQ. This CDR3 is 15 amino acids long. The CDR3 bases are TGCGCCAGCAGCATTACCGGGACAGGGACCACCGAGCAGTACTTC. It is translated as CASSITGTGTTEQYF.

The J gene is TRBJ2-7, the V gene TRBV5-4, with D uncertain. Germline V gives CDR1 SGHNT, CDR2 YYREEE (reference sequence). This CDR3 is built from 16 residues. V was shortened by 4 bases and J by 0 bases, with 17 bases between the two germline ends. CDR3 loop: CASSRNGGSSSYEQYF. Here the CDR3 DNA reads TGTGCCAGCAGCAGAAATGGCGGCAGTAGCTCCTACGAGCAGTACTTC.

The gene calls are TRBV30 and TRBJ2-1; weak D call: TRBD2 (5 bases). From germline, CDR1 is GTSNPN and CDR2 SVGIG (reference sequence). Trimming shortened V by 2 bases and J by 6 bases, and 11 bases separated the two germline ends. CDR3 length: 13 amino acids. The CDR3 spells CAWSSGSTNEQFF. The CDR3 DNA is TGTGCCTGGAGTTCGGGGTCCACCAATGAGCAGTTCTTC.

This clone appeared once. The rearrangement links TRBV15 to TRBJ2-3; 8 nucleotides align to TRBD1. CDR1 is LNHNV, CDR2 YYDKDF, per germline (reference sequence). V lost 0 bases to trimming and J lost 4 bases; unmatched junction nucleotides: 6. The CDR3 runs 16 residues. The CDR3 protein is CATSRDRTGRPDTQYF. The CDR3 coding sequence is TGTGCCACCAGCAGAGATCGGACAGGGAGGCCAGATACGCAGTATTTT.

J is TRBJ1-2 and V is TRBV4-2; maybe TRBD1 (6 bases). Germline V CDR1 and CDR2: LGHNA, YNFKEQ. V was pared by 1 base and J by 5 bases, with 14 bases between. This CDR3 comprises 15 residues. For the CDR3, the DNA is TGTGCCAGCAGCCAAGTACCCGGGGGCGGATATGGCTACACCTTC. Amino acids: CASSQVPGGGYGYTF.

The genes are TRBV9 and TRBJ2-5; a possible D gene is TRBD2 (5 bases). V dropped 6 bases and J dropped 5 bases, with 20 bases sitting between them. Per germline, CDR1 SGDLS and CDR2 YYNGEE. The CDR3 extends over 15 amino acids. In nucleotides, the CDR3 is TGTGCCAGCACCCTTCGAGGTGAGCGGAGGGAGACCCAGTACTTC. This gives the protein CASTLRGERRETQYF.

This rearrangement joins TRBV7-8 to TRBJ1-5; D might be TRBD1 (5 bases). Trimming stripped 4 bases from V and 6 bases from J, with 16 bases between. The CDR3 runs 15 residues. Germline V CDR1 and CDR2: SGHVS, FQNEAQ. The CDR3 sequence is CASSWGLGGFQPQHF. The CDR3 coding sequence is TGTGCCAGCAGCTGGGGATTGGGGGGTTTTCAGCCCCAGCATTTT.

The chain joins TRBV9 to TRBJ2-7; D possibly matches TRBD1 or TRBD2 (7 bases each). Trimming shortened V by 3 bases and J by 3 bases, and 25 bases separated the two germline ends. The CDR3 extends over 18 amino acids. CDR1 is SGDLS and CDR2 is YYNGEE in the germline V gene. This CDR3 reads CASSEAPRGREFLYEQYF. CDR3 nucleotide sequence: TGTGCCAGCAGCGAGGCCCCGAGGGGGCGGGAGTTCCTCTACGAGCAGTACTTC. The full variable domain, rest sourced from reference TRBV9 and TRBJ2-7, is DSGVTQTPKHLITATGQRVTLRCSPRSGDLSVYWYQQSLDQGLQFLIQYYNGEERAKGNILERFSAQQFPDLHSELNLSSLELGDSALYFCASSEAPRGREFLYEQYFGPGTRLTVT.

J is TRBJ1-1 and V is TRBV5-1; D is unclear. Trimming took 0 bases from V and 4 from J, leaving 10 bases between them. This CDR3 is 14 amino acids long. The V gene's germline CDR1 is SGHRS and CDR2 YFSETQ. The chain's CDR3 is CASSLVPGSTEAFF. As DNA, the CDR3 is TGCGCCAGCAGCTTGGTGCCGGGGTCCACTGAAGCTTTCTTT. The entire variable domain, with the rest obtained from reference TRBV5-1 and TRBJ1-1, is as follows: KAGVTQTPRYLIKTRGQQVTLSCSPISGHRSVSWYQQTPGQGLQFLFEYFSETQRNKGNFPGRFSGRQFSNSRSEMNVSTLELGDSALYLCASSLVPGSTEAFFGQGTRLTVV.

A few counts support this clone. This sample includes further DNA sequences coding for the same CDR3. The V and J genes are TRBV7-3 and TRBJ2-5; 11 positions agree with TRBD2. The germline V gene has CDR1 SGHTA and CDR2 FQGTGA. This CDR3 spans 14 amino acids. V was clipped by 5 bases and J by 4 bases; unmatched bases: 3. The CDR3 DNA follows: TGTGCCAGCAGCCCCGGGACTAGCGGAGAGACCCAGTACTTC. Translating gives CASSPGTSGETQYF.

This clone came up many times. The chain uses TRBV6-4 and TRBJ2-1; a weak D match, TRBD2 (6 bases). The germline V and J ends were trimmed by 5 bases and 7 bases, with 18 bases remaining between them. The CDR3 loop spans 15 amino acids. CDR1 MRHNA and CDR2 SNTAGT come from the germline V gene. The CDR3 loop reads CASSLSADGGNEQFF. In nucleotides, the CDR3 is TGTGCCAGCAGTTTAAGTGCCGATGGGGGGAATGAGCAGTTCTTC.

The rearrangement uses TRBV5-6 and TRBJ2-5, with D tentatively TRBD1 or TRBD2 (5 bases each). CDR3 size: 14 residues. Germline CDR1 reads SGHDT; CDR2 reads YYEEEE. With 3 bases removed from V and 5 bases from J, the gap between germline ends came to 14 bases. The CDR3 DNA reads TGTGCCAGCAGCTCGAACAGGCCGGGGGAGACCCAGTACTTC. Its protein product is CASSSNRPGETQYF.

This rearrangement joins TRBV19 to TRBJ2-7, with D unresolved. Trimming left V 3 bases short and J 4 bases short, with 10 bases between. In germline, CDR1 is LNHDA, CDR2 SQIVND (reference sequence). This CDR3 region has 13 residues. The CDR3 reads CASSMTLGYEQYF. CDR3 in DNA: TGTGCCAGTAGTATGACCCTAGGATACGAGCAGTACTTC.

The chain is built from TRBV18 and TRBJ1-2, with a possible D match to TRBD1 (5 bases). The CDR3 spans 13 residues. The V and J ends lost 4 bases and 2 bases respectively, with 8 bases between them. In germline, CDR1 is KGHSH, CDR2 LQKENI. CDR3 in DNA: TGTGCCAGCTCACACGACAGAAACTATGGCTACACCTTC. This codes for CASSHDRNYGYTF.

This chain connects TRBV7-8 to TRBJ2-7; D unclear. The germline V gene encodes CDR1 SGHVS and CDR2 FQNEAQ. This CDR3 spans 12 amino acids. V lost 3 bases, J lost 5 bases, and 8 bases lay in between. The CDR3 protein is CASSFTVHEQYF. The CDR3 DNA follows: TGTGCCAGCAGCTTCACTGTCCACGAGCAGTACTTC.

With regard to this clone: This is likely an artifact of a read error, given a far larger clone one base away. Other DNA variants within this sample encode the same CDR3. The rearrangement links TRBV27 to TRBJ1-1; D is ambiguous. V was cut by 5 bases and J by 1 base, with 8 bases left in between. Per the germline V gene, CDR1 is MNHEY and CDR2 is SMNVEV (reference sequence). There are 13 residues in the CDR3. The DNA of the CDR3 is TGTGCCAGCAGTGAGAGGGAGAACACTGAAGCTTTCTTT. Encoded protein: CASSERENTEAFF.

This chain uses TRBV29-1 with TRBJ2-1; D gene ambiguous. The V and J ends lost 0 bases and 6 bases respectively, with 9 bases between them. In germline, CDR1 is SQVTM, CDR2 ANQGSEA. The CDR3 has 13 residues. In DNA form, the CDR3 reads TGCAGCGTTGAAGATGCCTTATCCAATGAGCAGTTCTTC. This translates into CSVEDALSNEQFF.

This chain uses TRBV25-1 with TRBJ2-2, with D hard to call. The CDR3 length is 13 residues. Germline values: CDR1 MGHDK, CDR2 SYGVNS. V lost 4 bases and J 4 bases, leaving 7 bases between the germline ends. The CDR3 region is CASSADLTGELFF. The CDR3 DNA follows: TGTGCCAGCAGTGCGGACCTCACCGGGGAGCTGTTTTTT.

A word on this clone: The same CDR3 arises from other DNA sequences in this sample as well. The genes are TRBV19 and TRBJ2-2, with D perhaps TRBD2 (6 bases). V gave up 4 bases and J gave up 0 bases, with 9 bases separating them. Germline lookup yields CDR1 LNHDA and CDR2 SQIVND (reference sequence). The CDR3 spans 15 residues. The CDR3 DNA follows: TGTGCCAGTAGTACCTCGGGGGCGAACACCGGGGAGCTGTTTTTT. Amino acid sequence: CASSTSGANTGELFF.

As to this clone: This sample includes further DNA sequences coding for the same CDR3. CDR3 sequence reads: CASSFGASTDTQYF. The DNA of the CDR3 is TGTGCCAGCAGTTTTGGGGCTAGCACAGATACGCAGTATTTT. This chain joins TRBV28 and TRBJ2-3; weak D call: TRBD1 (5 bases). V was clipped by 3 bases and J by 0 bases, with 7 bases between them. The CDR3 sequence is 14 residues long. Germline V gives CDR1 MDHEN, CDR2 SYDVKM.

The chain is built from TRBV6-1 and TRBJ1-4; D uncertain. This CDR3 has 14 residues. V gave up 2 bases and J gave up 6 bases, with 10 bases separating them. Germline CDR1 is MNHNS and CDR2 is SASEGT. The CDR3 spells CASSESGGYEKLFF. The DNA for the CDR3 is TGTGCCAGCAGTGAATCGGGCGGATATGAAAAACTGTTTTTT.

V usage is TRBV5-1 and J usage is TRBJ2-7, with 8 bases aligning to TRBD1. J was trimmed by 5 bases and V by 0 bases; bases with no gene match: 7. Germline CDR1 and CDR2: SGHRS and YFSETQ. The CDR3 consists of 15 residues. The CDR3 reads CASSLEGQGLDEQYF. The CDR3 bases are TGCGCCAGCAGCTTGGAAGGACAGGGACTCGACGAGCAGTACTTC.

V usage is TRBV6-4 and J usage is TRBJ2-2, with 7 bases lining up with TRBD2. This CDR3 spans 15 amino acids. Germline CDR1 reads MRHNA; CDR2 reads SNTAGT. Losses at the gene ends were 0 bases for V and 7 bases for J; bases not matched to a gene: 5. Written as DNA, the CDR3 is TGTGCCAGCAGTGACTCCGCGGGAGAGAGCGGGGAGCTGTTTTTT. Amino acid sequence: CASSDSAGESGELFF.